The 9 T cell receptor beta chains listed next were all sequenced from one sample in a study of post-analysis software for immune sequencing data. Study findings and constraints: A few TRBV segments appeared more often in patients than in controls, and TRBV5-6, TRBV5-1 and TRBV20-1 were among these.

For these TCRs, the target antigens are not known. Researchers reported that TCR beta cDNA libraries carried unique molecular identifiers. TCRdb reprocessed the PCR reads via MiXCR and lists one record per CDR3 protein. The data show around 700,000 distinct CDR3 sequences, roughly three fifths seen once. The sequencing input was blood. Every receptor here comes from a girl aged 2-10 years with multiple sclerosis.

The genes are TRBV10-3 and TRBJ1-1; the match to TRBD1 covers 8 bases. The CDR3 has 11 residues. Germline values: CDR1 ENHRY, CDR2 SYGVKD. Trimming cost V 10 bases and J 6 bases; bases outside gene matches: 4. Here the CDR3 DNA reads TGTGCCACAACAGGGGGGCCTGAAGCTTTCTTT. Its protein product is CATTGGPEAFF.

V is TRBV27 and J is TRBJ2-7; TRBD2 is a possible D gene (6 bases). This CDR3 spans 13 amino acids. Trimming removed 8 bases at V and 3 bases at J, with 14 bases between. The germline V gene encodes CDR1 MNHEY and CDR2 SMNVEV (reference sequence). This CDR3 is CASGPGLLYEQYF. CDR3 sequence (DNA): TGTGCCAGCGGTCCGGGACTCCTCTACGAGCAGTACTTC.

V and J are TRBV5-1 and TRBJ2-1; no definite D call. Germline V CDR1 and CDR2: SGHRS, YFSETQ. Trimming took 0 bases from V and 4 from J, leaving 11 bases between them. The CDR3 length is 15 residues. The CDR3, as DNA: TGCGCCAGCAGCTTGGGTCTAGAGCGTTACAATGAGCAGTTCTTC. The encoded protein is CASSLGLERYNEQFF. The variable domain in full, completed from reference TRBV5-1 and TRBJ2-1, reads KAGVTQTPRYLIKTRGQQVTLSCSPISGHRSVSWYQQTPGQGLQFLFEYFSETQRNKGNFPGRFSGRQFSNSRSEMNVSTLELGDSALYLCASSLGLERYNEQFFGPGTRLTVL.

The sample holds a few counts of this clonotype. This sequence joins TRBV24-1 and TRBJ2-7; 9 bases line up with TRBD2. The CDR3 contains 18 residues. Germline values: CDR1 KGHDR, CDR2 SFDVKD. V shed 0 bases and J 2 bases; nucleotides not matched to a gene: 10. In DNA form, the CDR3 reads TGTGCCACCAGTGATTTGTCCATTAGCGGGGGAAATACCTACGAGCAGTACTTC. The encoded protein is CATSDLSISGGNTYEQYF.

This clonotype was counted only a few times. This chain connects TRBV6-6 to TRBJ2-7, with TRBD1 matching over 7 bases. CDR1 is MNHNY and CDR2 is SVGAGI in the germline V gene (reference sequence). V dropped 2 bases and J dropped 5; count of bases not matched to a gene: 12. The length of the CDR3 is 16 residues. CDR3 DNA: TGTGCCAGCAGTTACAATAGACAGGGAATCATCAACGAGCAGTACTTC. Its translation is CASSYNRQGIINEQYF.

The chain employs TRBV7-3 and TRBJ2-1, with D perhaps TRBD2 (5 bases). V gave up 0 bases and J gave up 7 bases, with 13 bases separating them. CDR1 and CDR2 (germline): SGHTA, FQGTGA. The CDR3 length is 15 residues. CDR3 DNA sequence: TGTGCCAGCAGCTTAACCCTAGCTGGGCTTAATGAGCAGTTCTTC. Translated, it gives CASSLTLAGLNEQFF.

This clonotype was counted between two and nine times. The chain combines TRBV20-1 with TRBJ2-5; 11 bases match TRBD1. With 4 bases clipped from V and 2 bases from J, the junction kept 3 bases outside the gene matches. Germline V gives CDR1 DFQATT, CDR2 SNEGSKA (reference sequence). This CDR3 comprises 14 residues. This CDR3 reads CSATGTGGQETQYF. In DNA form, the CDR3 reads TGCAGTGCTACCGGGACAGGGGGTCAAGAGACCCAGTACTTC.

CDR3 residues: CASRDKGDTQYF. The DNA of the CDR3 is TGTGCCAGCAGAGACAAGGGGGATACGCAGTATTTT. V is TRBV6-6 and J is TRBJ2-3, with a possible D match to TRBD1 (5 bases). The CDR3 consists of 12 residues. Per germline, CDR1 MNHNY and CDR2 SVGAGI (reference sequence). V was trimmed by 6 bases and J by 6 bases, leaving 10 bases between them.

The chain couples TRBV12-3 or TRBV12-4 to TRBJ2-3; TRBD2 matches 14 bases. The CDR3 sequence is 16 residues long. V dropped 6 bases and J dropped 6; count of bases not matched to a gene: 8. The CDR3 loop reads CASRPTSGGVRDTQYF. The CDR3 bases are TGTGCCAGCAGACCGACTAGCGGGGGGGTGAGGGATACGCAGTATTTT.